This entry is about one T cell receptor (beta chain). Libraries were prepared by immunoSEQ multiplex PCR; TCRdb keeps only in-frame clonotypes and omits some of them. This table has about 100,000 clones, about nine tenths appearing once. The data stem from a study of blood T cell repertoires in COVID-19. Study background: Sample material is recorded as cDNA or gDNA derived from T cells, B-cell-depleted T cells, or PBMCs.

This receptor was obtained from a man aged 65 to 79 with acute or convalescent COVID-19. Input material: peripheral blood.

The CDR3 loop reads CASSYAGFTEAFF. CDR3 coding DNA: TGTGCCAGCAGTTACGCGGGGTTCACTGAAGCTTTCTTT. The V and J genes are TRBV6-2 or TRBV6-3 and TRBJ1-1; D gene unclear. This CDR3 has 13 residues. CDR1 MNHEY and CDR2 SVGEGT come from the germline V gene. V lost 2 bases, J lost 4 bases, and 8 bases lay in between.